Below, 22 T cell receptor beta chains from the same sample are listed, as sequenced in a study of CD8+ T cells in alopecia areata (dated by TCRdb to 2017 to 2018). The intended sense of this specimen's time point label: roughly 24 weeks on oral tofacitinib. The treatment or condition label of this sample denotes: oral pan-JAK inhibitor, 5-10 mg twice daily. Libraries came from the immunoSEQ multiplex PCR assay. To provide template for TCR sequencing, every sample had RNA extracted and reverse transcribed into cDNA. TCRdb's version of the immuneACCESS table is confined to in-frame rearrangements and falls short of the full clone set. An unresolved V gene accounts for under half of the shortfall where checked; the remainder is of unknown origin. The sample table lists more than 150,000 clones, around 58% of them with a count of one. In total, the top ten clones hold around 12% of the sample. The starting material was CD8+ T cells sorted from blood, obtained at week 24, from a patient treated with tofacitinib. These receptors originate from a human donor with alopecia areata.

The gene calls are TRBV5-6 and TRBJ2-7, with D hard to call. The CDR3 has 15 amino acids. Germline assignment: CDR1 SGHDT and CDR2 YYEEEE. Trimming left V 5 bases short and J 0 bases short, with 15 bases between. As DNA, the CDR3 is TGTGCCAGCAGTCAACCGTCGGAAAGCTCCTACGAGCAGTACTTC. Its protein product is CASSQPSESSYEQYF.

This clone was counted a single time. Relative to the germline gene, one junction end is altered; a read error may explain this. This rearrangement joins TRBV4-1 to TRBJ2-7; tentative D call: TRBD2 (6 bases). The germline V gene has CDR1 MGHRA and CDR2 YSYEKL. CDR3 length equals 16 residues. CDR3 sequence reads: CASSPPSGLSSHEQYF. The CDR3 DNA follows: TGCGCCAGCAGCCCACCATCGGGACTTAGCTCCCACGAGCAGTACTTC.

The V gene is TRBV10-3, the J gene TRBJ2-5, with TRBD2 identical over 9 bases. In germline, CDR1 is ENHRY, CDR2 SYGVKD. V dropped 0 bases and J dropped 1; count of bases not matched to a gene: 3. The CDR3 is made up of 16 amino acids. CDR3 protein: CAISESLRGGQETQYF. CDR3 DNA sequence: TGTGCCATCAGTGAGTCGCTGCGGGGGGGCCAAGAGACCCAGTACTTC.

This chain connects TRBV5-1 to TRBJ1-2, with D unclear. The CDR3 length is 12 residues. The V and J ends lost 4 bases and 4 bases respectively, with 8 bases between them. Germline V CDR1 and CDR2: SGHRS, YFSETQ. The CDR3: CASSPGSYGYTF. CDR3 DNA sequence: TGCGCCAGCAGCCCCGGATCCTATGGCTACACCTTC.

The chain carries TRBV2 and TRBJ1-1, with D uncertain. The CDR3 runs 14 residues. CDR1 and CDR2 from the germline V gene are SNHLY and FYNNEI. Trimming left V 3 bases short and J 1 base short, with 9 bases between. Here the CDR3 reads CASSEGIANTEAFF. The CDR3 coding sequence is TGTGCCAGCAGTGAGGGCATAGCGAACACTGAAGCTTTCTTT.

This clone appeared a single time. The genes are TRBV5-1 and TRBJ2-7, with D perhaps TRBD1 (6 bases). CDR3 length: 13 amino acids. CDR1 is SGHRS and CDR2 is YFSETQ in the germline V gene. V was cut by 0 bases and J by 7 bases, with 11 bases left in between. For the CDR3, the DNA is TGCGCCAGCAGCTTGGTGACAGGATGGGAGCAGTACTTC. Its translation: CASSLVTGWEQYF.

The rearrangement uses TRBV13 and TRBJ2-3; weak D call: TRBD2 (7 bases). Trimming removed 8 bases at V and 2 bases at J, with 8 bases between. Germline V gives CDR1 PRHDT, CDR2 FYEKMQ (reference sequence). The CDR3 has 12 residues. The CDR3 DNA reads TGTGCCAGCGGGGGGGCCACAGATACGCAGTATTTT. Translated, it gives CASGGATDTQYF.

This clone was detected once. The rearrangement links TRBV15 to TRBJ2-7; no firm D call. Germline V gene data show CDR1 as LNHNV and CDR2 as YYDKDF (reference sequence). V was shortened by 1 base and J by 2 bases, with 9 bases between the two germline ends. This CDR3 is 14 amino acids long. CDR3 loop: CATSRGGTTYEQYF. CDR3 DNA sequence: TGTGCCACCAGCAGAGGAGGCACTACCTACGAGCAGTACTTC.

The gene calls are TRBV5-1 and TRBJ2-7; 8 bases fit TRBD1. J lost 3 bases, V lost 5 bases, and 10 bases had no gene match. Per germline, CDR1 SGHRS and CDR2 YFSETQ. CDR3 length: 15 residues. The CDR3: CASRISWTGYYEQYF. CDR3 DNA sequence: TGCGCCAGCAGAATATCGTGGACAGGGTACTACGAGCAGTACTTC.

This clone was detected once. V and J are TRBV4-1 and TRBJ2-1, with 7 nucleotides matching TRBD1. The CDR3 is 15 residues long. CDR1 MGHRA and CDR2 YSYEKL come from the germline V gene. With 2 bases clipped from V and 3 bases from J, the junction kept 4 bases outside the gene matches. The CDR3 protein is CASSQPGQRYNEQFF. The CDR3 DNA is TGCGCCAGCAGCCAACCGGGACAGCGCTACAATGAGCAGTTCTTC.

This chain connects TRBV7-3 to TRBJ2-5; 12 nucleotides line up with TRBD1. The CDR3 extends over 15 amino acids. CDR1 is SGHTA, CDR2 FQGTGA, per germline. J gave up 7 bases and V 3 bases, and 6 bases lay outside the gene matches. The CDR3 protein is CASSFRDRGRGTQYF. As DNA, the CDR3 is TGTGCCAGCAGCTTCCGGGACAGGGGGCGAGGGACCCAGTACTTC.

This chain connects TRBV5-1 to TRBJ2-1, with D possibly matching TRBD1 (6 bases). Trimming took 0 bases from V and 6 from J, leaving 16 bases between them. The CDR3 length is 16 residues. Germline assignment: CDR1 SGHRS and CDR2 YFSETQ. The CDR3 DNA sequence: TGCGCCAGCAGCTTGGCCGTTAACGACAGGCGCAATGAGCAGTTCTTC. Its protein product is CASSLAVNDRRNEQFF.

The V and J genes are TRBV7-2 and TRBJ2-5, with D perhaps assigned TRBD1 or TRBD2 (5 bases each). Per germline, CDR1 SGHTA and CDR2 FQGNSA. The length of the CDR3 is 14 residues. V lost 1 base and J lost 1, with 7 bases in between. The CDR3: CASSLVGTQETQYF. DNA of the CDR3: TGTGCCAGCAGCTTAGTGGGGACCCAAGAGACCCAGTACTTC.

The rearrangement joins TRBV25-1 to TRBJ2-3; perhaps TRBD2 as D (5 bases). The CDR3 spans 15 residues. Per germline, CDR1 MGHDK and CDR2 SYGVNS. Trimming left V 6 bases short and J 0 bases short, with 13 bases between. The CDR3 region is CASRTLSGSTDTQYF. CDR3 nucleotide sequence: TGTGCCAGCAGGACACTATCGGGAAGCACAGATACGCAGTATTTT.

This clone was detected only a few times. The chain is built from TRBV27 and TRBJ1-4; D gene unclear. This CDR3 contains 15 residues. The germline V and J ends were trimmed by 5 bases and 0 bases, with 10 bases remaining between them. Germline assignment: CDR1 MNHEY and CDR2 SMNVEV (reference sequence). The chain's CDR3 is CASSPVGATNEKLFF. The DNA for the CDR3 is TGTGCCAGCAGTCCGGTGGGAGCAACTAATGAAAAACTGTTTTTT.

This rearrangement joins TRBV7-2 to TRBJ2-5; TRBD1 matches 8 bases. CDR1 is SGHTA, CDR2 FQGNSA, per germline. The V gene end was trimmed by 3 bases and the J gene end by 4 bases; junction bases not matched to a gene: 7. The CDR3 contains 15 residues. The CDR3 DNA sequence: TGTGCCAGCAGCTTTGGACAGGGATGGAGAGAGACCCAGTACTTC. It encodes CASSFGQGWRETQYF.

The rearrangement links TRBV6-1 to TRBJ2-3; tentatively, D is TRBD1 (5 bases). Per the germline V gene, CDR1 is MNHNS and CDR2 is SASEGT. The CDR3 length is 14 residues. Trimming shortened V by 10 bases and J by 2 bases, and 16 bases separated the two germline ends. CDR3 DNA sequence: TGTGCCATCGTGGAAGGGGCTTCCACAGATACGCAGTATTTT. Protein: CAIVEGASTDTQYF.

The CDR3 reads CASSVSMSASGNTIYF. As DNA, the CDR3 is TGTGCCAGCAGCGTCTCCATGTCAGCCTCTGGAAACACCATATATTTT. This sequence joins TRBV7-9 and TRBJ1-3; D gene ambiguous. The germline gives CDR1 SEHNR, CDR2 FQNEAQ (reference sequence). This CDR3 region has 16 residues. Trimming took 5 bases from V and 0 from J, leaving 14 bases between them.

The chain uses TRBV27 and TRBJ2-1, with TRBD2 matching 12 bases. CDR1 and CDR2 (germline): MNHEY, SMNVEV (reference sequence). This CDR3 has 16 amino acids. The V gene end was trimmed by 3 bases and the J gene end by 5 bases; junction bases not matched to a gene: 5. In DNA, the CDR3 is TGTGCCAGCAGTTTTTTCCCTAGCGGGGGGGACAATGAGCAGTTCTTC. Amino acid sequence: CASSFFPSGGDNEQFF.

This clone has only a few counts. The chain uses TRBV27 and TRBJ2-3, with D maybe TRBD2 (7 bases). With 5 bases removed from V and 2 bases from J, the gap between germline ends came to 26 bases. Germline CDR1 and CDR2: MNHEY and SMNVEV (reference sequence). CDR3 size: 19 residues. CDR3 coding DNA: TGTGCCAGCAGTCCCCGCAGGGCCGAGGGGGGGTCGTCCACAGATACGCAGTATTTT. This translates into CASSPRRAEGGSSTDTQYF.

The chain employs TRBV5-6 and TRBJ2-7; no reliable D call. Germline lookup yields CDR1 SGHDT and CDR2 YYEEEE. CDR3 length: 12 amino acids. Trimming pared 0 bases from V and 6 bases from J, leaving 7 bases between. Written as DNA, the CDR3 is TGTGCCAGCAGCTTGGTCGGTGGCGAGCAGTACTTC. This gives the protein CASSLVGGEQYF.

This chain connects TRBV9 to TRBJ2-1, with D unclear. Germline V lookup: CDR1 SGDLS, CDR2 YYNGEE. Between the trimmed V and J ends, which lost 0 bases and 5 bases, there was a span of 12 bases. The CDR3 consists of 15 residues. The CDR3 region has the DNA TGTGCCAGCAGCGTAGATCCGAATCGGAACAATGAGCAGTTCTTC. Its translation is CASSVDPNRNNEQFF.